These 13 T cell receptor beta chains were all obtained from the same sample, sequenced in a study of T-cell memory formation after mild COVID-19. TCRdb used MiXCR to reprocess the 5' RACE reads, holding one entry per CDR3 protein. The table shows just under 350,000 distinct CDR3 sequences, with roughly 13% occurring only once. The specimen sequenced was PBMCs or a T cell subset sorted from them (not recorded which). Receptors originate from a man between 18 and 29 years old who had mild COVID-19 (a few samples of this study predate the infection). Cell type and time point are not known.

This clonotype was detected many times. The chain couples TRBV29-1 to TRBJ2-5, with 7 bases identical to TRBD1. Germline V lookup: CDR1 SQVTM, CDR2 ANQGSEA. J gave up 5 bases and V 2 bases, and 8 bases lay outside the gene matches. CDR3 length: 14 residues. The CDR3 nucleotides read TGCAGCGTTGAATGGCAGGGGGACGGGGAGACCCAGTACTTC. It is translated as CSVEWQGDGETQYF.

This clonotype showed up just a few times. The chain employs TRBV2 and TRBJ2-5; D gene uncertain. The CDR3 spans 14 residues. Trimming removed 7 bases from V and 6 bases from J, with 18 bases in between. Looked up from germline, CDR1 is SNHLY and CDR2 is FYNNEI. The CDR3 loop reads CASNTPGAPKTQYF. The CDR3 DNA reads TGTGCCAGCAACACTCCGGGCGCACCAAAGACCCAGTACTTC.

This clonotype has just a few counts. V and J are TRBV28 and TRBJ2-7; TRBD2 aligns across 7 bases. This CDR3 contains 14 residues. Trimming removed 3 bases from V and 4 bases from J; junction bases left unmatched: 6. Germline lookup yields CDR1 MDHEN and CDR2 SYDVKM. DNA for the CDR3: TGTGCCAGCAGTTTCCCCGGCGGGGGTTACGAGCAGTACGTC. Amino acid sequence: CASSFPGGGYEQYV.

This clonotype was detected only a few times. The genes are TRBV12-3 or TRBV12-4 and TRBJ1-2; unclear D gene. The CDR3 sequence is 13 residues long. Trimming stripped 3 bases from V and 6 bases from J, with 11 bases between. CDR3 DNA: TGTGCCAGCAGTTTGTTTCTTAGGAATGGCTACACCTTC. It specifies CASSLFLRNGYTF.

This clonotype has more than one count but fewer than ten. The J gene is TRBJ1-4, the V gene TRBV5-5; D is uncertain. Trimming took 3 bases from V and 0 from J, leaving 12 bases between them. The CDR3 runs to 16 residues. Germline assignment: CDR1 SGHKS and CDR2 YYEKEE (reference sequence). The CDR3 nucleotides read TGTGCCAGCAGCTCGACCGGACGGCCAACTAATGAAAAACTGTTTTTT. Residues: CASSSTGRPTNEKLFF.

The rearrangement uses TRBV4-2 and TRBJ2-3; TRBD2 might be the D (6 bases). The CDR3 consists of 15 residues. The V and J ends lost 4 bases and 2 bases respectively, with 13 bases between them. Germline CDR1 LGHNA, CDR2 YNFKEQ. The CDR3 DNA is TGTGCCAGCAGCCCGCTCCGGGACTCCACAGATACGCAGTATTTT. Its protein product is CASSPLRDSTDTQYF.

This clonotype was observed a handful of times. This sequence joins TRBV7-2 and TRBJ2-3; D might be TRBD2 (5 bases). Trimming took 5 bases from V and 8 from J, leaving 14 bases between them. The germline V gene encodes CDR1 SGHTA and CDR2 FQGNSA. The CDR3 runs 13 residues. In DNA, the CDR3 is TGTGCCAGCAGCCGAGTCCGGAGCGGTACGCAGTATTTT. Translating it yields CASSRVRSGTQYF.

The chain's CDR3 is CASSSSGTGNYGYTF. Written as DNA, the CDR3 is TGCGCCAGCAGCTCGTCCGGGACAGGGAACTATGGCTACACCTTC. V gene TRBV5-1 combines with J gene TRBJ1-2, with 9 positions matching TRBD1. Germline-derived CDR1 and CDR2 are SGHRS and YFSETQ. With V trimmed by 3 bases and J by 2 bases, 5 bases remained unmatched. The CDR3 length is 15 residues.

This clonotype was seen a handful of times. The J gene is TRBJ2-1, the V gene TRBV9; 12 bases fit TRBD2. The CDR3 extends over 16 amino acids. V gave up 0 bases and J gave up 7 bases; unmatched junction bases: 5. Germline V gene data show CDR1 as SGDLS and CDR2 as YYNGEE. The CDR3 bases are TGTGCCAGCAGCGTAGAGCTAGCGGGGGGGCGGAATGAGCAGTTCTTC. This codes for CASSVELAGGRNEQFF.

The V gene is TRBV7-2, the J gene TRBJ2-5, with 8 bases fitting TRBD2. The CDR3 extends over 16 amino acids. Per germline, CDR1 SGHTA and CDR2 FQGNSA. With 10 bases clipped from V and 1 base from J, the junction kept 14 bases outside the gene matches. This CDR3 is CATRTGLAGLQETQYF. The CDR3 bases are TGTGCCACTCGAACGGGGCTAGCGGGCCTCCAAGAGACCCAGTACTTC.

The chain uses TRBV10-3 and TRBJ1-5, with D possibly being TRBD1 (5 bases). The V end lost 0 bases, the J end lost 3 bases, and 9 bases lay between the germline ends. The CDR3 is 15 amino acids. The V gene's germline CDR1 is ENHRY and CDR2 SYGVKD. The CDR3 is CAISESTGANQPQHF. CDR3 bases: TGTGCCATCAGTGAGTCGACCGGGGCCAATCAGCCCCAGCATTTT.

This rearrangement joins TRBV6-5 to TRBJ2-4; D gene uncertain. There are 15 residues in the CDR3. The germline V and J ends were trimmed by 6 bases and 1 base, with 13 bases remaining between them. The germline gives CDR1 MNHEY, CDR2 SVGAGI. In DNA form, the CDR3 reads TGTGCCAGCAGGCCCTTGCAGCCGGCCAAAAACATTCAGTACTTC. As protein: CASRPLQPAKNIQYF.

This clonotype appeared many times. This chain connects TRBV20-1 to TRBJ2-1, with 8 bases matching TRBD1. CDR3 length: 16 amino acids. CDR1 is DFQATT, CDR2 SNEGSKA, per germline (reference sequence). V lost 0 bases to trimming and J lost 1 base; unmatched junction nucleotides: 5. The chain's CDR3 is CSARDGRTGSYNEQFF. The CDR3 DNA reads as TGCAGTGCTAGAGATGGGCGGACAGGGTCCTACAATGAGCAGTTCTTC.